This T cell receptor beta chain was captured by sequencing in a study of blood T cells in healthy people across ages. Overall study results and limits: A roughly linear age-dependent decrease characterized TCR beta diversity per million T cells.

To note about this clonotype: Its specificity is not known.

A J-beta primer mix and a sample-barcoded 5' primer were used in a second PCR of about 7 to 12 cycles. TCRdb reanalysed the 5' RACE reads using MiXCR and keeps one entry per CDR3 protein. The sample shows nearly 800,000 distinct CDR3 sequences, 25% of them seen only once. These same data were also listed under a study on T cells of mothers and their children. From that second work: Reads recorded for TCR beta CDR3 numbered over 9 million per mother and around 3 million per child.

This receptor was taken from a boy younger than 18 in good health. Sequencing was carried out using blood.

CDR3 residues: CASSQAGSHNEQFF. The CDR3 nucleotides read TGCGCCAGCAGTCAAGCCGGGTCTCACAATGAGCAGTTCTTC. The chain uses TRBV5-1 and TRBJ2-1; D gene uncertain. V lost 5 bases and J lost 5, with 14 bases in between. Germline lookup yields CDR1 SGHRS and CDR2 YFSETQ. The CDR3 totals 14 residues.